This T cell receptor (beta chain) appears in the sequencing data of a study of T cell responses to AZD1222 COVID-19 vaccine (dated by TCRdb to the early 2020s). Study-level background: AZD1222 recipients with second doses at about 4 weeks or about 12 weeks were pooled, because spike-specific TCR depth and breadth did not differ between schedules. TCR sequencing covered roughly 230 trial participants: nearly 210 given two doses of AZD1222 and about 26 given two doses of MenACWY control vaccine. Trial participants were enrolled by age into subgroups of 18-55, 56-69 and 70-plus years, and approximately 150, 30 and 60 TCR-sequenced participants, respectively, were included in these subgroups.

This specimen's time point label, per the study, means: baseline before first vaccination. Vaccinee samples were obtained from the UK trials COV001 and COV002, which included a single-blind randomized controlled phase 2/3 trial of AZD1222 (ChAdOx1 nCoV-19) in healthy adults. For TCRbeta chain sequencing, PBMC samples were collected from trial participants at day 0 and at day 28 after the second dose. Findings and caveats that apply to the study as a whole: Vaccine-associated CD4 TCRs spanned the whole spike protein, with dominant responses in regions 160-218 and 743-854. The 56-69-year group was small, and its depth increase did not reach significance, likely because of low power. No day 14 peak-response samples were available, so repertoires were characterized only after the peak T cell response. Epitopes outside the regions mutated in the B.1.351 and B.1.1.7 variants were reportedly recognized by nearly half of the unique spike-specific TCRs. Conclusions about previously exposed vaccinees are limited, since just five to seven AZD1222 recipients were seropositive for SARS-CoV-2 at baseline. Spike-specific TCR breadth and depth rose significantly after two AZD1222 doses compared with day 0 and with MenACWY recipients. Most participants were white British and females outnumbered males, and the authors suggested that clonal diversity may have been underestimated.

V was cut back by 6 bases and J by 7 bases, leaving a gap of 20 bases between them. Inclusive of the bounding cysteine and phenylalanine, the CDR3 is 15 residues long. Only the CDR3 part of the read is kept: 45 bases, read in frame from the first base. The germline V gene specifies SGDLS as CDR1 and YYNGEE as CDR2. The CDR3 regions of human TCRbeta chains were analyzed by immunosequencing. The original pipeline was this. TCRs in the repertoires were compared against a reference library of SARS-CoV-2-specific TCRs that had been generated with the MIRA antigen-specificity platform. Breadth was defined as the fraction of unique TCRs that were SARS-CoV-2-associated, and depth was defined as the fraction of total T cells that were SARS-CoV-2-associated. Using the MIRA data, each spike-specific TCR was mapped to the spike region that the TCR reacts to and placed in a CD4 or CD8 class. Log10-transformed breadth and depth values were compared by one-way ANOVA with Sidak's multiple comparisons tests. TCRdb stores this immuneACCESS table with in-frame sequences only. Part of the clones is absent; in the studies checked, under half of the shortfall reflects unresolved V genes, and no reason is known for the rest. From that table come the V and J calls and clone size; the DNA was used to work out D and trimming. Here the sample has around 100,000 clones; 80% to 90% occur a single time. Together, the top ten hold more than 8% of the sample.

This clone has more than one count but fewer than ten. It lacks a known antigen. Per-base qualities were not stored, and no clone one base away is much larger. The sample was peripheral blood, taken on day 0 of AZD1222 vaccination. This TCR was sampled from an adult in good health. Recombination connected TRBV9 to TRBJ2-1; the D gene is perhaps TRBD2, on 6 matching bases. The CDR3 region reads CASTLGGALGNEQFF. The DNA reads as follows: TGTGCCAGCACTTTAGGCGGGGCCCTGGGGAATGAGCAGTTCTTC. The entire variable domain, with the stretches around the CDR3 drawn from the reference TRBV9 and TRBJ2-1 proteins, is DSGVTQTPKHLITATGQRVTLRCSPRSGDLSVYWYQQSLDQGLQFLIQYYNGEERAKGNILERFSAQQFPDLHSELNLSSLELGDSALYFCASTLGGALGNEQFFGPGTRLTVL.